This T cell receptor (beta chain) was recovered during a study of T cells in Graves' hyperthyroidism and ophthalmopathy. Overall study findings and caveats: Blood held most thyroid clonotypes expanded above 0.001 frequency.

Roughly 9.1 ml of fresh peripheral blood supplied the PBMCs. Germline values: CDR1 SEHNR, CDR2 FQNEAQ (reference sequence). Trimming cost V 5 bases and J 0 bases; bases outside gene matches: 9. This CDR3 contains 19 residues. Comments on this clonotype: The antigen is undetermined.

It was RNA transcripts that yielded the amplified TCR beta CDR3 regions. Researchers ran a first-round RT-PCR on the TCR CDR3 using the HTBI primer set. MiXCR was run by TCRdb on the multiplex PCR reads, yielding one entry per CDR3 protein. The sample gives hundreds of thousands of distinct CDR3 sequences, around 15% of which show up once; around 14% is in the top ten. The sample taken for sequencing was blood. The receptor was isolated from a woman aged 35 to 49 with Graves' hyperthyroidism. The chain has TRBV7-9 and TRBJ2-1; 14 nucleotides align to TRBD2. This CDR3 is CASSPPGTSGGSSYNEQFF. Here the CDR3 DNA reads TGTGCCAGCAGCCCCCCGGGGACTAGCGGGGGAAGCTCCTACAATGAGCAGTTCTTC.